This TCR beta chain was found in a study of T cell clones after liver transplantation. Overall study context: Liver transplant recipients had immunosuppression withdrawal attempted within 2 years. Whole-study findings and limits: These preliminary findings come from unstandardized post-transplant sampling times.

TCRdb keeps only in-frame clones here, not all; method: immunoSEQ multiplex PCR. The table records 98,000 or so clones, roughly 80% of them present only once. CD3+CD4+ and CD3+CD8+ cells were FACS-sorted from thawed unstimulated PBMCs. The length of the CDR3 is 14 residues. Per germline, CDR1 KGHSH and CDR2 LQKENI. V shed 2 bases and J 5 bases; nucleotides not matched to a gene: 3. Turning to this clone: Its cognate antigen is unknown.

The chain has TRBV18 and TRBJ2-5; 9 nucleotides line up with TRBD1. The sequencing used CD4+ T cells from blood, collected before liver transplant. The clonotype originates from a human donor who received a liver transplant. The DNA of the CDR3 is TGTGCCAGCTCACCAGGACAGGGGCTGGAGACCCAGTACTTC. It translates to CASSPGQGLETQYF.